This T cell receptor (beta chain) stems from a study of technical replicates of blood from four donors. Sequenced by immunoSEQ multiplex PCR; TCRdb stores in-frame clones only, minus some. The table shows roughly 79,000 clones, with around 92% occurring only once. Trimming took 4 bases from V and 7 from J; bases not matched to a gene: 16. From germline, CDR1 is MDHEN and CDR2 SYDVKM. The CDR3 runs 18 residues. The source is a human donor in good health. The chain employs TRBV28 and TRBJ2-7, with 13 positions matching TRBD2. The sample consisted of T cells isolated from PBMCs. Here the CDR3 DNA reads TGTGCCAGCAGTTCCGGGACTAGCGGGAAAGTGGTCTCGGGAGAGCAGTACTTC. The encoded protein is CASSSGTSGKVVSGEQYF.